A selection of T cell receptor beta chains follows, all from one sample in a study of relationships among human T cell subsets. A single record per CDR3 protein comes from TCRdb applying MiXCR to the multiplex PCR reads. Counted here are 8,500 to 10,000 distinct CDR3 sequences, about 50% occurring once; the ten biggest clones make up about 5.7%. Sequenced: memory T cells sorted from blood. These receptors originate from a man aged 40-55 years in good health. CDR3s include the opening cysteine and the closing phenylalanine or tryptophan. Each record gives: D gene, V gene, clone size, CDR3 length, J gene, CDR3 protein, CDR3 DNA. D genes are given only for firm matches. Clone size is not always given. Where it is, it says once, few, many or a class for expanded clones.

.	TRBV10-3	.	19	TRBJ2-3	CAISGGPAETRGGQDTQYF	TGTGCCATCAGTGGGGGCCCAGCGGAAACCCGGGGAGGTCAGGATACGCAGTATTTT
.	TRBV29-1	.	11	TRBJ2-1	CSVRLHNEQFF	TGCAGCGTTCGGCTACACAATGAGCAGTTCTTC
.	TRBV6-5	.	15	TRBJ1-2	CASSYSIQGLYGYTF	TGTGCCAGCAGTTACTCGATCCAGGGCCTCTATGGCTACACCTTC
.	TRBV5-1	.	18	TRBJ2-1	CASSGGRGRASSYNEQFF	TGCGCCAGCAGCGGCGGACGGGGCAGGGCGAGCTCCTACAATGAGCAGTTCTTC
TRBD2	TRBV13	few	15	TRBJ2-3	CASSTRREGTDTQYF	TGTGCCAGCAGCACCCGACGGGAGGGTACAGATACGCAGTATTTT
.	TRBV6-5	once	14	TRBJ2-5	CASSYLQGYETQYF	TGTGCCAGCAGTTACCTACAGGGTTATGAGACCCAGTACTTC
TRBD2	TRBV4-1	.	15	TRBJ2-1	CASSQRTSGGDEQFF	TGCGCCAGCAGCCAGAGGACTAGCGGGGGCGATGAGCAGTTCTTC
.	TRBV20-1	.	13	TRBJ1-2	CSATVARAGGYTF	TGCAGTGCTACCGTGGCTAGGGCGGGTGGCTACACCTTC
.	TRBV28	.	14	TRBJ1-2	CASSLSRTAGGYTF	TGTGCCAGCAGTTTATCAAGGACGGCCGGCGGCTACACCTTC
.	TRBV5-4	.	14	TRBJ2-5	CASSYPQGGETQYF	TGTGCCAGCAGCTACCCACAGGGAGGAGAGACCCAGTACTTC
.	TRBV6-5	.	14	TRBJ2-1	CASSYSWANNEQFF	TGTGCCAGCAGTTACTCTTGGGCCAACAATGAGCAGTTCTTC
.	TRBV10-3	.	12	TRBJ1-1	CATSEVNTEAFF	TGTGCCACCAGTGAGGTGAACACTGAAGCTTTCTTT
TRBD1	TRBV6-6	.	16	TRBJ2-3	CASSYLTGGGADTQYF	TGTGCCAGCAGTTACTTGACAGGGGGTGGCGCAGATACGCAGTATTTT
.	TRBV29-1	.	12	TRBJ2-3	CSVASGTDTQYF	TGCAGCGTTGCCAGCGGCACAGATACGCAGTATTTT